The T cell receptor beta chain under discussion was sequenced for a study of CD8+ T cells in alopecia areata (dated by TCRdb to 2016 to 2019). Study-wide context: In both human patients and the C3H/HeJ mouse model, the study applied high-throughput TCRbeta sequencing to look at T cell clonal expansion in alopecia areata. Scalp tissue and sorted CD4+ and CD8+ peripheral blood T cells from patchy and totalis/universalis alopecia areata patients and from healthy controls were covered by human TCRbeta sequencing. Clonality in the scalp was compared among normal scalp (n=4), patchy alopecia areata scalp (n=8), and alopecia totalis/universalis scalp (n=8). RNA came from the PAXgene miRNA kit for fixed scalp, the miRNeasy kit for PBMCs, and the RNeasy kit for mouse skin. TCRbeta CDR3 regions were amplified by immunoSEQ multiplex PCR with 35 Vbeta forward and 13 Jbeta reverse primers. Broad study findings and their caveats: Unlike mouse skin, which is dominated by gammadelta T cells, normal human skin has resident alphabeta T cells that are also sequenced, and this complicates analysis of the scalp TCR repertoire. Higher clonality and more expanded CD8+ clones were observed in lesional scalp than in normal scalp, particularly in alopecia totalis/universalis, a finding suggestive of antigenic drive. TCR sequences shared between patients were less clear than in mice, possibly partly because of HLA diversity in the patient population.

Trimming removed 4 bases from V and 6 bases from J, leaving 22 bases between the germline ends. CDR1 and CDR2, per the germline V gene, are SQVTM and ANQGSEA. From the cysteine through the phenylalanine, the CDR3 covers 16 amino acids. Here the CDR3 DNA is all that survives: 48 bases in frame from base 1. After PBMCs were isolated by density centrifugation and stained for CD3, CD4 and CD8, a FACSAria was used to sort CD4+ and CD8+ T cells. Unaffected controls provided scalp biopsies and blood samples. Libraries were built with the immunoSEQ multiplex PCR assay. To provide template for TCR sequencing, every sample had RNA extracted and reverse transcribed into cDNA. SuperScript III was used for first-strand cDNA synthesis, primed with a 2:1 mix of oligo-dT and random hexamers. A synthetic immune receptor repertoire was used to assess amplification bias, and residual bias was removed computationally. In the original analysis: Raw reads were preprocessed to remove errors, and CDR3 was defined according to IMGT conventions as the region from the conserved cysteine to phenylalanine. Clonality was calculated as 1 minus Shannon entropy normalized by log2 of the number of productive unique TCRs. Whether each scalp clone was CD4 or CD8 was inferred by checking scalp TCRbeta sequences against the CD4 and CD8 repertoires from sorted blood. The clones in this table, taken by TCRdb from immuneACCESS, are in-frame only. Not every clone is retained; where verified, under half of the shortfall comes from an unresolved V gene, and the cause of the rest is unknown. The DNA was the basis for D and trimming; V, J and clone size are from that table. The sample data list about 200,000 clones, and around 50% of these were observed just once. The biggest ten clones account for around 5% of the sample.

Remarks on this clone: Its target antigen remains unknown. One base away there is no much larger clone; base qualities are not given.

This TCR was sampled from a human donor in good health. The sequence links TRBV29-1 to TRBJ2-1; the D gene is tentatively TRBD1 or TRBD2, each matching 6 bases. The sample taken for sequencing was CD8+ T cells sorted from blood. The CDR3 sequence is CSVVNPWHEGGNEQFF. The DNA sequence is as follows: TGCAGCGTTGTAAACCCCTGGCACGAGGGGGGCAATGAGCAGTTCTTC.